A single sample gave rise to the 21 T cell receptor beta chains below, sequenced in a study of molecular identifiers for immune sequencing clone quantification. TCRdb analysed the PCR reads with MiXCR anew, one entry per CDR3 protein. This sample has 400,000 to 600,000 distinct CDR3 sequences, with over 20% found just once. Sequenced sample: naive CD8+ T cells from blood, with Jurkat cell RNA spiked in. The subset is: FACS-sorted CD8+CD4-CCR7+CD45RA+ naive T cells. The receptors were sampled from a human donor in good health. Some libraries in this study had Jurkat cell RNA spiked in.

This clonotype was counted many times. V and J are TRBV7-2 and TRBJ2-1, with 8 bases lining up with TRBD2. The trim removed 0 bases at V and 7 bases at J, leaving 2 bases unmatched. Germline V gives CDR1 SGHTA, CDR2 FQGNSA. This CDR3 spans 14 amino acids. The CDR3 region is CASSLAAGGNEQFF. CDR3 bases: TGTGCCAGCAGCTTAGCTGCGGGAGGAAATGAGCAGTTCTTC.

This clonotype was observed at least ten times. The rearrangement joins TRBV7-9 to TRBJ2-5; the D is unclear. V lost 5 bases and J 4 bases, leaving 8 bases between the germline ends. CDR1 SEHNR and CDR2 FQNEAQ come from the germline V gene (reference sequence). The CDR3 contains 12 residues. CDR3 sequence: CASSPGTETQYF. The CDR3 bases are TGTGCCAGCAGCCCTGGAACAGAGACCCAGTACTTC.

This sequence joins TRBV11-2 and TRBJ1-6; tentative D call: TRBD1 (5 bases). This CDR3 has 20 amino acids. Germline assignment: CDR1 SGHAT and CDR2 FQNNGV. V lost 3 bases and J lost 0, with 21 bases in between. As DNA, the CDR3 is TGTGCCAGCAGCTTGGATTTGGCATTTGAGGGGAACTCCTATAATTCACCCCTCCACTTT. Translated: CASSLDLAFEGNSYNSPLHF.

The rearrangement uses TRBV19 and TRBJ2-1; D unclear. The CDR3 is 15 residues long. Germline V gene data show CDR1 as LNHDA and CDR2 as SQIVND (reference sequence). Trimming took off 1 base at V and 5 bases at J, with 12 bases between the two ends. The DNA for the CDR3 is TGTGCCAGTAGTATAGGTAGCAGGTCTCACAATGAGCAGTTCTTC. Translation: CASSIGSRSHNEQFF.

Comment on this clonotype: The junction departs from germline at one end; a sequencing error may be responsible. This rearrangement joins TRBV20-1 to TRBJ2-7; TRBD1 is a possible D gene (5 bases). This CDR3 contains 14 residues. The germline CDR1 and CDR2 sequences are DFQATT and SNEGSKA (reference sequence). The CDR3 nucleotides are TGCAGTGCTAGCCAGGGCACCCTCTCCTGCGAGCAGTACTTC. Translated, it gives CSASQGTLSCEQYF.

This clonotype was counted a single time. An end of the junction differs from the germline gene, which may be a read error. Here the CDR3 DNA reads TGTGCCAGCAGCTTAGCTGTTGGGTCTAGCGGATCGTACCAAAAGACCCAGTACTTC. As protein: CASSLAVGSSGSYQKTQYF. The chain carries TRBV7-8 and TRBJ2-5, with TRBD2 matching 7 bases. The CDR3 is made up of 19 amino acids. Per germline, CDR1 SGHVS and CDR2 FQNEAQ.

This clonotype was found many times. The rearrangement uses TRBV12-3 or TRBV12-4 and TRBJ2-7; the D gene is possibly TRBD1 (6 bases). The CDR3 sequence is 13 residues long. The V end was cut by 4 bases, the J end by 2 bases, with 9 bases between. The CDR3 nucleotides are TGTGCCAGCAGTTCCCGACAGGCCTACGAGCAGTACTTC. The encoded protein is CASSSRQAYEQYF.

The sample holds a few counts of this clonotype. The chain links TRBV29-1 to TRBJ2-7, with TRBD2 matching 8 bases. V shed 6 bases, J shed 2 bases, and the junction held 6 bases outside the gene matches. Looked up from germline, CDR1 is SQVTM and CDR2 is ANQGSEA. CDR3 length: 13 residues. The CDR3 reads CSVLSGNAYEQYF. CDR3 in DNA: TGCAGCGTCCTTAGCGGGAATGCCTACGAGCAGTACTTC.

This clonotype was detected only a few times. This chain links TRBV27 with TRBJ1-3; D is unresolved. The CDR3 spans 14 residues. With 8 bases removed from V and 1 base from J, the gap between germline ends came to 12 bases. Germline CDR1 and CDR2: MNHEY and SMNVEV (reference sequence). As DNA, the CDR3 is TGTGCCAGCGCGCTCGGAGCGTCTGGAAACACCATATATTTT. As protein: CASALGASGNTIYF.

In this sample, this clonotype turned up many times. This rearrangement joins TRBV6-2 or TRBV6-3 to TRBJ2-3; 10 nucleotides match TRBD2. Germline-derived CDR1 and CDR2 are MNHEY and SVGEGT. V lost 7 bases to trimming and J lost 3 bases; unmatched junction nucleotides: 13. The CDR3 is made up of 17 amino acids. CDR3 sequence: CASTRLTTSGWTDTQYF. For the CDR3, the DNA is TGTGCCAGCACCCGTCTCACGACTAGCGGGTGGACAGATACGCAGTATTTT.

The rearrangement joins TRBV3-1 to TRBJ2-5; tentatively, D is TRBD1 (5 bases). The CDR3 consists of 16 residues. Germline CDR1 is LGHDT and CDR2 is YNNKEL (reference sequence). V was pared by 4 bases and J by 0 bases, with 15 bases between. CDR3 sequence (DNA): TGTGCCAGCAGCCCGCCTGGGGCTCAATACCAAGAGACCCAGTACTTC. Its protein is CASSPPGAQYQETQYF.

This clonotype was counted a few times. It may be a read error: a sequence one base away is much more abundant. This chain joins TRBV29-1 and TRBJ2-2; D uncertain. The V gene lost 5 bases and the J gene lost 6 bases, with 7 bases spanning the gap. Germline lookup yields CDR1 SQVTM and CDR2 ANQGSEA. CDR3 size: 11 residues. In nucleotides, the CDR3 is TGCAGCGTTCTTCTCGCCGGGGAGCTGTTTTTT. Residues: CSVLLAGELFF.

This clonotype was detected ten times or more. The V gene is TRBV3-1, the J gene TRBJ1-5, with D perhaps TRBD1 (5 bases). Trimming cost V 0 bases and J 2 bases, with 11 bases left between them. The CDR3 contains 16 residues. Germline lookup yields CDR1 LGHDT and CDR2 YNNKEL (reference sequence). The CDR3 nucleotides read TGTGCCAGCAGCCAAGATCTCGCGGGGGGCAATCAGCCCCAGCATTTT. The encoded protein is CASSQDLAGGNQPQHF.

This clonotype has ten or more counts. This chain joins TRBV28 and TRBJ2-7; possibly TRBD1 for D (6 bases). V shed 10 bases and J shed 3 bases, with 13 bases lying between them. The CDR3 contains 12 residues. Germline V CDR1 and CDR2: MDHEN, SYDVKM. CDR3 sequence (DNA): TGTGCCACAACAGGGCAACTCTACGAGCAGTACTTC. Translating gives CATTGQLYEQYF.

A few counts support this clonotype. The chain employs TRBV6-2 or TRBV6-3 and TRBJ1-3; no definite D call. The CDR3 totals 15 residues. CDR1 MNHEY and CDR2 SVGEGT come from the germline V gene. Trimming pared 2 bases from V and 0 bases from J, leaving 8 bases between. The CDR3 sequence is CASSYTRSSGNTIYF. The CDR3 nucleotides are TGTGCCAGCAGTTACACGAGGAGCTCTGGAAACACCATATATTTT.

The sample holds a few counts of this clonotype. DNA of the CDR3: TGTGCCATCAGTGAGTCCTTGGACACTGCCAAAAACATTCAGTACTTC. It is translated as CAISESLDTAKNIQYF. The chain is built from TRBV10-3 and TRBJ2-4, with a possible D match to TRBD1 (5 bases). V shed 0 bases and J shed 1 base, with 10 bases lying between them. Germline V gene data show CDR1 as ENHRY and CDR2 as SYGVKD. This CDR3 spans 16 amino acids.

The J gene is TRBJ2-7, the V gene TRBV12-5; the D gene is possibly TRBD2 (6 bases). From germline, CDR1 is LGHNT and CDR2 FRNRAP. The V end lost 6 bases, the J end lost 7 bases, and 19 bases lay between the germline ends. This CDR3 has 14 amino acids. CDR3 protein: CASGYSGSYNEQYF. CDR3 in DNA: TGTGCTAGTGGCTATAGCGGATCCTACAATGAGCAGTACTTC.

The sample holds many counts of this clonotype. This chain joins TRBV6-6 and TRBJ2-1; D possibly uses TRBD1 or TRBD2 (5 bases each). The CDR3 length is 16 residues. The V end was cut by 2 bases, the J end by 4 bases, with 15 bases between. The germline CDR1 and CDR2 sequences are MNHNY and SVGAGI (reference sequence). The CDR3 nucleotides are TGTGCCAGCAGTTACCCGCAGGGAGAACCTTACAATGAGCAGTTCTTC. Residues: CASSYPQGEPYNEQFF.

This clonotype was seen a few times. The CDR3 reads CASSSGLRTLNYGYTF. The CDR3 nucleotides are TGTGCCAGTAGCTCGGGACTCCGGACACTAAACTATGGCTACACCTTC. The chain couples TRBV19 to TRBJ1-2; the D gene is possibly TRBD1 (5 bases). This CDR3 comprises 16 residues. The germline gives CDR1 LNHDA, CDR2 SQIVND (reference sequence). V was cut by 6 bases and J by 2 bases, with 19 bases left in between.

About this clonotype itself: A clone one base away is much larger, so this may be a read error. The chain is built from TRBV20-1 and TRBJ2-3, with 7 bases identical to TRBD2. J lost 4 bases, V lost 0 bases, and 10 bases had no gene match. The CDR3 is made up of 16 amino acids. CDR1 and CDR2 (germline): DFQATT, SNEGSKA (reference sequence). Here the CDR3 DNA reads TGCAGTGCTAGAGATCTGGAGACTAGCATAGCAGATACGCAGTATTTT. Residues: CSARDLETSIADTQYF.

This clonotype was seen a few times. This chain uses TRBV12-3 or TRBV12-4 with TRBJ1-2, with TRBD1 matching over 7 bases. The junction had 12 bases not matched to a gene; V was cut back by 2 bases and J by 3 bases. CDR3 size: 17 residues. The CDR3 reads CASSLRRETGTDYGYTF. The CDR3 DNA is TGTGCCAGCAGTTTACGCCGAGAGACAGGGACGGACTATGGCTACACCTTC.